This T cell receptor beta chain is drawn from a study of T cell changes during pregnancy in multiple sclerosis (dated by TCRdb to the late 2010s). Background for the entire study: The study looked at changes in the T cell repertoire across pregnancy in women with multiple sclerosis.

Comments on this clone: Its specific antigen is unknown. The sample holds no much larger clone one base away, and base qualities are not on file.

The CDR3, cysteine through phenylalanine, is 20 amino acids long. CDR3 DNA is the only sequence kept; it has 60 bases, read in frame from the first base. Sequences MNHEY (CDR1) and SMNVEV (CDR2) are obtained from the germline V gene (reference sequence). V is pruned by 6 bases and J by 2 bases, leaving 23 bases of the junction without a gene match. The library was made by the immunoSEQ multiplex PCR assay. Held by TCRdb, this immuneACCESS table contains in-frame sequences only and omits some clones. Under half of the omission traces to an unresolved V gene where checked; the cause of the rest is unknown. The sample table records about 55,000 clones; approximately 94% of these occur just once. The ten largest clones add up to less than 4% of the sample.

The source of this sequence is a female donor with multiple sclerosis, enrolled in a pregnancy study. Sequencing used CD8+ T cells from peripheral blood mononuclear cells, obtained in the third trimester of pregnancy. This receptor chain uses TRBV27 and TRBJ2-3, and 7 junction bases match TRBD1. The DNA reads TGTGCCAGCAGCGGGACAGTACGCCAAGATATTGTCTATTTCACAGATACGCAGTATTTT. Its translation is CASSGTVRQDIVYFTDTQYF.